This T cell receptor (beta chain) stems from a study of human T cells and chemical hapten exposure. Study details: Diphenylcyclopropenone was administered weekly to the scalp of patients throughout the roughly 25-week study.

The germline CDR1 and CDR2 sequences are LGHNA and YNFKEQ. CDR3 length: 16 amino acids. After removal of 0 bases from V and 2 bases from J, the junction contained 7 bases not matched to a gene. This clonotype was detected ten times or more. TCRdb passed the RACE reads through MiXCR, listing each CDR3 protein once. The sample records about 54,000 distinct CDR3 sequences, 7.5% to 10% being singletons. The time point is: patch test 2, 6 weeks after DPC sensitization. Treatment here: therapeutic diphenylcyclopropenone sensitization with weekly scalp DPC. The donor pool consisted of alopecia patients aged 18 to 70 years, considered suitable for DPC.

Specimen: whole blood, collected in connection with sensitization to the hapten diphenylcyclopropenone (DPC). The TCR sequence derives from a woman aged 45-65 years with alopecia areata. Some clones in this sample may be carry-over from other donors' samples. This chain links TRBV4-2 with TRBJ2-7; 7 bases map to TRBD1. DNA of the CDR3: TGTGCCAGCAGCCAAGAGACAGGGACGATCGCCTACGAGCAGTACTTC. Its protein product is CASSQETGTIAYEQYF.